This section outlines one TCR beta chain sequence together with its context. This clone's antigen is unknown. There are 16 amino acids in the CDR3, from cysteine to phenylalanine inclusive. No DNA accompanies this entry. CDR1 KGHSH and CDR2 LQKENI were looked up in the germline V gene. The instrument given in TCRdb is Illumina HiSeq 2000. 5'RACE template switching, by which a universal primer site and unique molecular identifiers were added, was used to make TCR beta cDNA libraries. Synthesis of cDNA was primed from the TCR beta constant segment and was followed by two consecutive PCR amplification steps. Per the source publication's procedure: Reads were demultiplexed and grouped by UMI with MIGEC, and clonotypes were assembled and quantified with MiTCR. To remove erroneous sequences, TCR cDNA sequences were retained only when supported by two or more reads. The tcR package was used for downstream repertoire analysis, and clonotypes were matched between fractions using CDR3 nucleotide sequence together with V segment. VDJmatch was used to annotate antigen specificity against VDJdb, with one amino acid substitution allowed in CDR3. After reprocessing by TCRdb, each CDR3 protein sequence is one entry, and no DNA is given. What appears here as the V and J calls and clone size reflects TCRdb's work, not the paper's. Per the sample table, the count is under 500,000 distinct CDR3 sequences. Clones ranked in the top ten supply under 7.5% of the sample.

HCMV-specific IgG was detected in serum with a commercial ELISA kit to determine HCMV serostatus. Peripheral blood mononuclear cells were isolated from blood by Ficoll density gradient centrifugation. The sample is drawn from a study of T cells expressing NK-cell markers (TCRdb year 2020). At the level of the whole study: Three sorted T-cell subsets (CD3+CD56+NKG2C+, CD3+CD56+NKG2C- and CD3+CD56-NKG2C+) from several donors had their TCR beta-chain repertoires profiled. Of the eight sequenced donors, seven were found to be HCMV-seropositive and one was found to be HCMV-seronegative. Randomly selected healthy volunteers, three men and five women, were used as the eight sequenced donors. Libraries were sequenced as 2 x 150 bp reads on Illumina HiSeq 2000/2500, MiSeq or NextSeq. Paper-wide results and their limitations: In over five donors, the dominant CD3+CD56+NKG2C+ clonotypes were among the top 10 CD8+ clonotypes and accounted for roughly 1.0-8% of CD8+ T cells. Whether the expanded NKG2C-expressing T cell clones were specific for HCMV antigens remained unclear. Those dominant clonotypes were again the most abundant among CD3+CD56-NKG2C+ cells in a handful of donors, at about 25-65%.

The clonotype originates from a woman between 18 and 75 years old in good health. The material sequenced was blood T cells: a sorted CD56 or NKG2C T cell subset, CD4+ or CD8+ T cells, or bulk PBMC T cells (not recorded which). The chain couples TRBV18 to TRBJ2-1; with no DNA, the TCRdb D assignment of TRBD1 cannot be verified. The CDR3 region reads CASSPTGSESYNEQFF.